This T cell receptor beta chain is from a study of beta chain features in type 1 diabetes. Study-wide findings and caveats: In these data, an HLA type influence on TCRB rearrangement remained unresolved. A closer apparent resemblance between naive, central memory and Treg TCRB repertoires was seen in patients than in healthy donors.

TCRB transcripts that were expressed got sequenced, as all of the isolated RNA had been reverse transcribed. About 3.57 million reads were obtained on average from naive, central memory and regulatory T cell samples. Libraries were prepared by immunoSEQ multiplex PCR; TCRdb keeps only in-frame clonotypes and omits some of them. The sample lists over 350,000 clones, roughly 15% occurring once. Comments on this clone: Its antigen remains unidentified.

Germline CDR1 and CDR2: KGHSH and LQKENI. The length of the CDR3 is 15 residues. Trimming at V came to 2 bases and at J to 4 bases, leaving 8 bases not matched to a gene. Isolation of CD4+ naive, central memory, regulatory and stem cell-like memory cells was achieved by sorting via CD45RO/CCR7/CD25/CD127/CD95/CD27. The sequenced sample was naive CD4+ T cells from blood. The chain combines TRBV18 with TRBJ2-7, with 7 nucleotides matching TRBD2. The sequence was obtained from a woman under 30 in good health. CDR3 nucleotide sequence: TGTGCCAGCTCACCAGTCGACATCGGGAGGTACGAGCAGTACTTC. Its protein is CASSPVDIGRYEQYF. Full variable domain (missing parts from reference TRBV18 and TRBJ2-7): NAGVMQNPRHLVRRRGQEARLRCSPMKGHSHVYWYRQLPEEGLKFMVYLQKENIIDESGMPKERFSAEFPKEGPSILRIQQVVRGDSAAYFCASSPVDIGRYEQYFGPGTRLTVT.